The 20 T cell receptor beta chains reported below all come from one sample, sequenced in a study of human T cells and chemical hapten exposure. TCRdb redid the calling of the RACE reads with MiXCR, one entry per CDR3 protein. Of under 45,000 distinct CDR3 sequences listed, over 9% were seen once; the top ten hold 27%. Noted time point: pre-sensitization, week 0. Noted treatment: therapeutic diphenylcyclopropenone sensitization with weekly scalp DPC. The study extracted total RNA from unfractionated whole blood. Sequencing was performed on whole blood, taken in connection with sensitization to the hapten diphenylcyclopropenone (DPC). These receptors originate from a man over 45 with alopecia areata. Some clones in this sample may be carry-over from other donors' samples.

This clonotype was seen ten or more times. The junction shows a germline mismatch at one end, possibly a read error. J is TRBJ1-1 and V is TRBV7-8, with D uncertain. CDR1 is SGHVS and CDR2 is FQNEAQ in the germline V gene. The CDR3 is 16 amino acids. This chain's CDR3 is CASNLQYREGSTEAFF. CDR3 coding DNA: TGTGCCAGCAACTTACAATATAGGGAGGGTAGCACTGAAGCTTTCTTT.

This clonotype was seen ten or more times. The chain employs TRBV29-1 and TRBJ2-7; D may be TRBD2 (5 bases). CDR1 and CDR2 from the germline V gene are SQVTM and ANQGSEA. The CDR3 is made up of 14 amino acids. The V end was cut by 4 bases, the J end by 2 bases, with 15 bases between. CDR3 DNA sequence: TGCAGCGTTGGTCCGACATCGCGGGCCTACGAGCAGTACTTC. Protein sequence: CSVGPTSRAYEQYF.

This clonotype was found many times. V and J are TRBV27 and TRBJ1-1; the match to TRBD1 covers 8 bases. The V gene end was trimmed by 4 bases and the J gene end by 5 bases; junction bases not matched to a gene: 12. The CDR3 loop spans 16 amino acids. CDR1 and CDR2 from the germline V gene are MNHEY and SMNVEV (reference sequence). DNA of the CDR3: TGTGCCAGCAGTTCAATTGATGCAGGGGGCGTTACTGAAGCTTTCTTT. Amino acid sequence: CASSSIDAGGVTEAFF.

The sample holds many counts of this clonotype. The chain links TRBV19 to TRBJ1-4; D might be TRBD1 (6 bases). This CDR3 spans 15 amino acids. V gave up 5 bases and J gave up 7 bases, with 17 bases separating them. Germline CDR1 LNHDA, CDR2 SQIVND (reference sequence). CDR3 residues: CASSPVGQLTEKLFF. In DNA form, the CDR3 reads TGTGCCAGTAGTCCAGTCGGACAGCTGACTGAAAAACTGTTTTTT.

There are many counts of this clonotype. The genes are TRBV6-1 and TRBJ1-1; D is ambiguous. The germline CDR1 and CDR2 sequences are MNHNS and SASEGT. This CDR3 has 11 amino acids. Trimming pared 8 bases from V and 0 bases from J, leaving 4 bases between. CDR3 DNA: TGTGCCAGCCAGATGAACACTGAAGCTTTCTTT. The encoded protein is CASQMNTEAFF.

This clonotype was observed a handful of times. The chain has TRBV28 and TRBJ2-1, with 9 bases matching TRBD2. V trimming: 5 bases; J trimming: 4 bases; junction bases outside the gene matches: 12. Germline CDR1 reads MDHEN; CDR2 reads SYDVKM. The CDR3 consists of 17 residues. Written as DNA, the CDR3 is TGTGCCAGCAGTGTTGCCCTGACTAGCGGAAGGTACAATGAGCAGTTCTTC. This sequence encodes CASSVALTSGRYNEQFF. The entire variable domain, with the rest obtained from reference TRBV28 and TRBJ2-1, is as follows: DVKVTQSSRYLVKRTGEKVFLECVQDMDHENMFWYRQDPGLGLRLIYFSYDVKMKEKGDIPEGYSVSREKKERFSLILESASTNQTSMYLCASSVALTSGRYNEQFFGPGTRLTVL.

This clonotype has at least ten counts. This chain connects TRBV4-3 to TRBJ1-6; D might be TRBD1 (5 bases). V dropped 1 base and J dropped 9 bases, with 13 bases sitting between them. This CDR3 is built from 15 residues. Germline values: CDR1 LGHNA, CDR2 YSLEER. The CDR3, as DNA: TGCGCCAGCAGCCAAGTGGGGCAGGGAAGTTCACCCCTCCACTTT. It codes for CASSQVGQGSSPLHF.

A remark on this clonotype: One base away lies a much larger clone, so this may be a sequencing read error. The V gene is TRBV28, the J gene TRBJ2-1, with D unresolved. Germline loops: CDR1 MDHEN, CDR2 SYDVKM. CDR3 length equals 11 residues. CDR3 sequence: CTSRRRDEQFF. Written as DNA, the CDR3 is TGTACCAGCAGACGCAGAGATGAGCAGTTCTTC. The whole variable domain, filled in from reference TRBV28 and TRBJ2-1, reads DVKVTQSSRYLVKRTGEKVFLECVQDMDHENMFWYRQDPGLGLRLIYFSYDVKMKEKGDIPEGYSVSREKKERFSLILESASTNQTSMYLCTSRRRDEQFFGPGTRLTVL.

This clonotype was seen at least ten times. The chain couples TRBV5-1 to TRBJ2-1, with 12 bases identical to TRBD2. The CDR3 extends over 15 amino acids. The ends lost 3 bases at V and 5 bases at J; junction bases unmatched: 3. CDR1 and CDR2 from the germline V gene are SGHRS and YFSETQ. The CDR3 region has the DNA TGCGCCAGCAGCTCCGGACTAGCGGGAAACAATGAGCAGTTCTTC. This translates into CASSSGLAGNNEQFF.

This clonotype has only a few counts. The chain has TRBV29-1 and TRBJ2-5, with a possible D match to TRBD2 (6 bases). Germline loops: CDR1 SQVTM, CDR2 ANQGSEA. V lost 3 bases and J 6 bases, leaving 17 bases between the germline ends. The CDR3 runs to 14 residues. CDR3 residues: CSVEGGLGEKTQYF. DNA of the CDR3: TGCAGCGTTGAGGGGGGACTGGGAGAGAAGACCCAGTACTTC.

Ten or more counts support this clonotype. V is TRBV11-2 and J is TRBJ2-3; D remains unclear. Germline CDR1 SGHAT, CDR2 FQNNGV. Trimming removed 8 bases at V and 0 bases at J, with 6 bases between. This CDR3 is 12 amino acids long. This CDR3 reads CASSPSTDTQYF. CDR3 nucleotides: TGTGCCAGCTCGCCTAGCACAGATACGCAGTATTTT.

The chain is built from TRBV10-3 and TRBJ1-1; D not certain. Trimming took 4 bases from V and 0 from J, leaving 12 bases between them. Germline V gene data show CDR1 as ENHRY and CDR2 as SYGVKD. CDR3 size: 15 residues. The CDR3 loop is CAISASREVNTEAFF. CDR3 DNA sequence: TGTGCCATCAGTGCCTCGAGAGAAGTGAACACTGAAGCTTTCTTT.

The chain is built from TRBV7-2 and TRBJ2-7; D possibly matches TRBD1 or TRBD2 (5 bases each). V was cut by 5 bases and J by 5 bases, with 16 bases left in between. Germline V CDR1 and CDR2: SGHTA, FQGNSA. The CDR3 consists of 14 residues. The CDR3 DNA is TGTGCCAGCAGCCCCCTCCCGGGGCCCCACGAGCAGTACTTC. Protein: CASSPLPGPHEQYF.

V usage is TRBV29-1 and J usage is TRBJ2-7, with a tentative D call TRBD1 (5 bases). V dropped 4 bases and J dropped 3 bases, with 13 bases sitting between them. Germline V gene data show CDR1 as SQVTM and CDR2 as ANQGSEA. The CDR3 spans 13 residues. CDR3 sequence (DNA): TGCAGCGTTGGGACACATAGAAGCTACGAGCAGTACTTC. It specifies CSVGTHRSYEQYF.

Of note for this clonotype: At one end the junction does not follow the germline gene, possibly because of a read error. This chain links TRBV6-5 with TRBJ2-1; possibly TRBD1 for D (6 bases). The germline V gene encodes CDR1 MNHEY and CDR2 SVGAGI. The CDR3 sequence is 15 residues long. The CDR3 DNA follows: TGTGCCGGCAGTCAGACAAAGACAGGCAACAATGAGCAGTTCTTC. This translates into CAGSQTKTGNNEQFF.

CDR3 nucleotide sequence: TGTGCCAGCAGTGGAGCTAGGCCAGATACGCAGTATTTT. Amino acids: CASSGARPDTQYF. The chain is built from TRBV12-3 or TRBV12-4 and TRBJ2-3; D ambiguous. V shed 5 bases and J shed 4 bases, with 10 bases lying between them. The CDR3 length is 13 residues.

This clonotype was recorded at least ten times. The chain recombines TRBV6-2 or TRBV6-3 with TRBJ1-1, with D maybe TRBD1 (6 bases). Trimming stripped 0 bases from V and 6 bases from J, with 20 bases between. This CDR3 is built from 17 residues. Germline values: CDR1 MNHEY, CDR2 SVGEGT. Here the CDR3 DNA reads TGTGCCAGCAGTTACTCGATGGGGGGCTGGGGCGGCGCTGAAGCTTTCTTT. This translates into CASSYSMGGWGGAEAFF.

The V call is TRBV6-2 or TRBV6-3, the J call TRBJ1-5; D possibly corresponds to TRBD1 (5 bases). The CDR3 runs 12 residues. Trimming removed 6 bases from V and 7 bases from J, with 10 bases in between. Per the germline V gene, CDR1 is MNHEY and CDR2 is SVGEGT. Here the CDR3 DNA reads TGTGCCAGCAGCACAGGTACCCAGCCCCAGCATTTT. This translates into CASSTGTQPQHF.

This clonotype has only a few counts. The chain is built from TRBV2 and TRBJ2-1; D possibly uses TRBD1 or TRBD2 (5 bases each). The CDR3 length is 14 residues. The V end lost 9 bases, the J end lost 6 bases, and 18 bases lay between the germline ends. CDR1 is SNHLY, CDR2 FYNNEI, per germline. The DNA for the CDR3 is TGTGCCAGAATGACGGGACCGCCCAGCAATGAGCAGTTCTTC. It encodes CARMTGPPSNEQFF.

The genes are TRBV27 and TRBJ2-2; possibly TRBD2 for D (6 bases). The germline CDR1 and CDR2 sequences are MNHEY and SMNVEV (reference sequence). The CDR3 has 16 residues. V gave up 3 bases and J gave up 4 bases, with 15 bases separating them. CDR3: CASSLAGGIRTGELFF. The CDR3 nucleotides read TGTGCCAGCAGTTTGGCGGGCGGGATTCGCACCGGGGAGCTGTTTTTT.